The 21 T cell receptor beta chains below come from one sample, sequenced in a study of T cell changes during pregnancy in multiple sclerosis (dated by TCRdb to between 2018 and 2021). The library was made by the immunoSEQ multiplex PCR assay. This immuneACCESS table, as held by TCRdb, lists in-frame sequences with V and J called but not all clones. Of the missing ones, under half trace to an unresolved V gene in checked studies; the others have no known cause. This sample lists tens of thousands of clones; 90% to 95% were detected once. About 3% of the sample comes from the top ten. Sequencing used peripheral blood, obtained before pregnancy. The source of these receptors is a female donor with multiple sclerosis, enrolled in a pregnancy study.

In DNA, the CDR3 is TGTGCCAGCAGCGTAGAGTCCCAGCGGCCCACAGATACGCAGTATTTT. Its translation: CASSVESQRPTDTQYF. The chain uses TRBV9 and TRBJ2-3; maybe TRBD2 (5 bases). Trimming stripped 0 bases from V and 2 bases from J, with 13 bases between. The germline CDR1 and CDR2 sequences are SGDLS and YYNGEE. The CDR3 is 16 amino acids. Supplemented by reference TRBV9 and TRBJ2-3, the full variable domain reads DSGVTQTPKHLITATGQRVTLRCSPRSGDLSVYWYQQSLDQGLQFLIQYYNGEERAKGNILERFSAQQFPDLHSELNLSSLELGDSALYFCASSVESQRPTDTQYFGPGTRLTVL.

This chain uses TRBV19 with TRBJ1-5; 8 bases map to TRBD1. The CDR3 covers 14 residues. Germline V gives CDR1 LNHDA, CDR2 SQIVND (reference sequence). V was clipped by 9 bases and J by 2 bases; unmatched bases: 6. The chain's CDR3 is CASQAGGGNQPQHF. In nucleotides, the CDR3 is TGTGCCAGCCAGGCAGGGGGCGGCAATCAGCCCCAGCATTTT.

The J gene is TRBJ2-3, the V gene TRBV7-9; D is unresolved. V was shortened by 3 bases and J by 4 bases, with 5 bases between the two germline ends. The CDR3 has 12 residues. Germline V gene sequence: CDR1 SEHNR, CDR2 FQNEAQ (reference sequence). Here the CDR3 DNA reads TGTGCCAGCAGCTTTCTATCAGATACGCAGTATTTT. It translates to CASSFLSDTQYF. The complete variable domain, with remaining parts taken from reference TRBV7-9 and TRBJ2-3, reads DTGVSQNPRHKITKRGQNVTFRCDPISEHNRLYWYRQTLGQGPEFLTYFQNEAQLEKSRLLSDRFSAERPKGSFSTLEIQRTEQGDSAMYLCASSFLSDTQYFGPGTRLTVL.

The chain links TRBV6-1 to TRBJ2-7; D gene uncertain. Trimming took 6 bases from V and 2 from J, leaving 14 bases between them. The CDR3 consists of 14 residues. Per the germline V gene, CDR1 is MNHNS and CDR2 is SASEGT. The DNA for the CDR3 is TGTGCCAGCAGACCGACAATTCCGGCCTACGAGCAGTACTTC. Translated, it gives CASRPTIPAYEQYF.

V usage is TRBV5-6 and J usage is TRBJ2-3; D gene unclear. This CDR3 is 17 amino acids long. V was pared by 5 bases and J by 4 bases, with 23 bases between. Germline loops: CDR1 SGHDT, CDR2 YYEEEE. The CDR3: CASSLKELRLKADTQYF. The CDR3, as DNA: TGTGCCAGCAGTCTGAAAGAACTACGCCTCAAGGCAGATACGCAGTATTTT.

This sequence joins TRBV7-3 and TRBJ2-1, with 7 bases identical to TRBD2. Germline V gene lookup returns CDR1 SGHTA and CDR2 FQGTGA. With V trimmed by 1 base and J by 2 bases, 5 bases remained unmatched. The CDR3 totals 16 residues. The CDR3 sequence is CASSLSPAGTYNEQFF. CDR3 DNA: TGTGCCAGCAGCTTAAGTCCAGCGGGAACCTACAATGAGCAGTTCTTC.

The CDR3 here is CASSTGLAGGNEQFF. DNA for the CDR3: TGTGCCAGCAGTACAGGACTAGCGGGAGGCAATGAGCAGTTCTTC. V is TRBV25-1 and J is TRBJ2-1; 14 nucleotides line up with TRBD2. The germline V gene encodes CDR1 MGHDK and CDR2 SYGVNS. CDR3 length: 15 residues. Trimming took 5 bases from V and 6 from J; bases not matched to a gene: 3.

The chain is built from TRBV15 and TRBJ1-5; D gene unclear. CDR1 is LNHNV and CDR2 is YYDKDF in the germline V gene (reference sequence). V gave up 0 bases and J gave up 7 bases, with 19 bases separating them. This CDR3 spans 17 amino acids. In DNA form, the CDR3 reads TGTGCCACCAGCAGAGACCTCGTCTTATCAGAGAGGCAGCCCCAGCATTTT. This gives the protein CATSRDLVLSERQPQHF.

This clone was seen a single time. The J gene is TRBJ2-3, the V gene TRBV13, with D hard to call. Trimming left V 3 bases short and J 1 base short, with 14 bases between. Germline V gives CDR1 PRHDT, CDR2 FYEKMQ (reference sequence). CDR3 size: 16 residues. CDR3 bases: TGTGCCAGCAGCTTTTCGAGGTTTGCTGGCACAGATACGCAGTATTTT. Its translation: CASSFSRFAGTDTQYF.

The rearrangement joins TRBV7-3 to TRBJ2-1, with D maybe TRBD1 (5 bases). The CDR3 extends over 17 amino acids. Germline V gene lookup returns CDR1 SGHTA and CDR2 FQGTGA. The V and J ends lost 2 bases and 9 bases respectively, with 23 bases between them. Here the CDR3 DNA reads TGTGCCAGCAGCTTACGCTCACCGAGCGAGACCAGGGTTGAGCAGTTCTTC. It specifies CASSLRSPSETRVEQFF.

This chain uses TRBV7-2 with TRBJ2-2, with 8 bases matching TRBD2. The germline V gene encodes CDR1 SGHTA and CDR2 FQGNSA. Unmatched junction bases numbered 2, after V lost 5 bases and J lost 0 bases. The CDR3 sequence is 15 residues long. In nucleotides, the CDR3 is TGTGCCAGCAGCGGTAGCGGGGCGAACACCGGGGAGCTGTTTTTT. Amino acid sequence: CASSGSGANTGELFF.

This clone has a single count. This rearrangement joins TRBV28 to TRBJ2-7, with D perhaps matching TRBD1 (7 bases). The CDR3 has 14 residues. CDR1 is MDHEN, CDR2 SYDVKM, per germline. The V and J ends lost 4 bases and 4 bases respectively, with 14 bases between them. CDR3 nucleotide sequence: TGTGCCAGCAGTTCCACAGGGGCGGGGTACGAGCAGTACTTC. As protein: CASSSTGAGYEQYF.

The chain combines TRBV19 with TRBJ2-2, with 7 positions matching TRBD2. The trim removed 10 bases at V and 3 bases at J, leaving 17 bases unmatched. Germline V lookup: CDR1 LNHDA, CDR2 SQIVND (reference sequence). The CDR3 is 17 amino acids. The DNA of the CDR3 is TGTGCCACCCACCCCCTTGGCGGGAGACCCGACACCGGGGAGCTGTTTTTT. Encoded protein: CATHPLGGRPDTGELFF.

This chain links TRBV5-1 with TRBJ2-7; 13 bases fit TRBD2. The CDR3 has 16 residues. Germline CDR1 SGHRS, CDR2 YFSETQ. Losses at the gene ends were 4 bases for V and 3 bases for J; bases not matched to a gene: 7. CDR3 region: CASSIPGLAGSYEQYF. CDR3 DNA sequence: TGCGCCAGCAGCATCCCGGGACTAGCGGGAAGCTACGAGCAGTACTTC.

The chain recombines TRBV2 with TRBJ2-1, with TRBD2 matching 10 bases. After removal of 8 bases from V and 10 bases from J, the junction contained 11 bases not matched to a gene. Germline loops: CDR1 SNHLY, CDR2 FYNNEI. This CDR3 has 14 residues. The CDR3 nucleotides are TGTGCCAGCGGGGGAGCGGGAGGGCCCCACGAGCAGTTCTTC. The encoded protein is CASGGAGGPHEQFF. Drawing the rest from reference TRBV2 and TRBJ2-1, the complete variable domain is EPEVTQTPSHQVTQMGQEVILRCVPISNHLYFYWYRQILGQKVEFLVSFYNNEISEKSEIFDDQFSVERPDGSNFTLKIRSTKLEDSAMYFCASGGAGGPHEQFFGPGTRLTVL.

The rearrangement uses TRBV7-2 and TRBJ2-2; D not certain. The CDR3 length is 15 residues. Germline V gene lookup returns CDR1 SGHTA and CDR2 FQGNSA. Trimming left V 2 bases short and J 4 bases short, with 11 bases between. The CDR3 loop is CASSLQTYTTGELFF. CDR3 coding DNA: TGTGCCAGCAGCTTACAGACTTACACCACCGGGGAGCTGTTTTTT.

V gene TRBV11-1 combines with J gene TRBJ2-7, with 10 bases fitting TRBD1. The CDR3 is 15 amino acids. Germline CDR1 and CDR2: SGHAT and FQDESV (reference sequence). Trimming at V came to 3 bases and at J to 6 bases, leaving 8 bases not matched to a gene. CDR3: CASSLLTGGLGEQYF. The CDR3, as DNA: TGTGCCAGCAGCTTGCTGACAGGGGGCTTGGGCGAGCAGTACTTC.

The chain combines TRBV29-1 with TRBJ1-2, with TRBD1 matching 7 bases. The CDR3 extends over 12 amino acids. Germline V CDR1 and CDR2: SQVTM, ANQGSEA. The V and J ends lost 5 bases and 5 bases, in that order; junction bases with no gene match: 5. The CDR3 sequence: CSVSGQPYGYTF. The CDR3 DNA follows: TGCAGCGTTTCGGGACAGCCTTATGGCTACACCTTC. Variable domain in full (rest from reference TRBV29-1 and TRBJ1-2): SAVISQKPSRDICQRGTSLTIQCQVDSQVTMMFWYRQQPGQSLTLIATANQGSEATYESGFVIDKFPISRPNLTFSTLTVSNMSPEDSSIYLCSVSGQPYGYTFGSGTRLTVV.

The chain has TRBV15 and TRBJ1-4, with D perhaps TRBD1 (6 bases). The CDR3 spans 13 residues. CDR1 and CDR2 from the germline V gene are LNHNV and YYDKDF (reference sequence). V lost 2 bases and J lost 7, with 8 bases in between. The CDR3 sequence is CATSRSGVEKLFF. CDR3 DNA sequence: TGTGCCACCAGCAGATCAGGGGTTGAAAAACTGTTTTTT.

The chain carries TRBV16 and TRBJ2-5; tentatively, D is TRBD2 (5 bases). Trimming stripped 4 bases from V and 2 bases from J, with 11 bases between. CDR1 is KGHSY, CDR2 FQNENV, per germline. The CDR3 runs 14 residues. The CDR3: CASSRRTFQETQYF. The CDR3 DNA reads TGTGCCAGCAGCCGTCGGACTTTTCAAGAGACCCAGTACTTC.

The genes are TRBV19 and TRBJ2-1; D not resolved. CDR1 is LNHDA and CDR2 is SQIVND in the germline V gene (reference sequence). The CDR3 runs to 12 residues. Trimming removed 5 bases at V and 3 bases at J, with 5 bases between. CDR3: CASSVNYNEQFF. The CDR3 nucleotides are TGTGCCAGTAGTGTTAACTACAATGAGCAGTTCTTC.